This T cell receptor beta chain was obtained from a study of shared clonotypes between healthy human individuals. V was pared by 0 bases and J by 7 bases, with 13 bases between. CDR3 length: 15 residues. CDR1 and CDR2 from the germline V gene are SGDLS and YYNGEE. Data came from immunoSEQ multiplex PCR; TCRdb stores just in-frame clones and leaves some out. The data hold fewer than 1.8 million clones, with 97% to 99% observed a single time. What was sequenced was naive CD4+ T cells sorted from blood. This sample's subset: CD45RA+ positively selected. The TCR comes from a man younger than 45 in good health. This chain uses TRBV9 with TRBJ2-2; no reliable D call. CDR3 protein: CASSVAPASSGELFF. For the CDR3, the DNA is TGTGCCAGCAGCGTAGCTCCGGCCTCCAGCGGGGAGCTGTTTTTT.